This TCR beta chain originates from a study of control samples from healthy donors and cancer patients. Produced via immunoSEQ multiplex PCR; TCRdb's table is partial and in-frame only. Among 120,000 or so clones, roughly 90% were seen once, and the ten largest hold approximately 9%. This clone was seen just once. What was sequenced was blood. This clonotype originated in a man younger than 35 in good health.

CDR3 protein: CASSRQGVRTANEKLFF. The CDR3 DNA reads TGTGCCAGCAGCCGCCAGGGTGTCCGGACTGCTAATGAAAAACTGTTTTTT. The V call is TRBV5-6, the J call TRBJ1-4, with D perhaps TRBD1 (5 bases). The germline gives CDR1 SGHDT, CDR2 YYEEEE. The CDR3 consists of 17 residues. Trimming left V 4 bases short and J 3 bases short, with 19 bases between. Supplemented by reference TRBV5-6 and TRBJ1-4, the full variable domain reads DAGVTQSPTHLIKTRGQQVTLRCSPKSGHDTVSWYQQALGQGPQFIFQYYEEEERQRGNFPDRFSGHQFPNYSSELNVNALLLGDSALYLCASSRQGVRTANEKLFFGSGTQLSVL.